This T cell receptor beta chain was identified during a study of blood T cell repertoires in COVID-19 (dated by TCRdb to about 2020). For the wider study: The collaborator samples originated in the United States, Italy and Spain and spanned the acute and convalescent phases of COVID-19. The material from the prospective study consisted of cDNA or gDNA derived from T cells, B-cell-depleted T cells, or PBMCs. The dataset comprised deeply sampled blood TCRbeta repertoires from subjects exposed to, actively infected with, or recovered from COVID-19. The repertoires were released in a freely available public database meant as a resource for research on the immune response to SARS-CoV-2. Samples came from the ongoing ImmuneRACE study (first 160 participants) plus 1,254 subjects from 6 global collaborators. Nearly every sample came with metadata listing a de-identified subject ID, COVID-19 status, age in years and sex. HLA class I and class II types, where available, came from metadata supplied by the sample provider rather than from assay-based typing.

V lost 0 bases and J lost 0 bases, and the count of bases not matched to a germline gene is 3. Sequences SGDLS (CDR1) and YYNGEE (CDR2) are obtained from the germline V gene. From cysteine to phenylalanine, the CDR3 is 15 amino acids long. Here the CDR3 DNA is all that survives: 45 bases in frame from base 1. Study-wide conclusions, independent of this receptor: How much clinical and demographic metadata was included differed by source and by participant, and the metadata was provided uncurated.

The table lists this clone with a few counts. What antigen it recognizes has not been identified. Base qualities are not recorded, but no much larger clone differs from it by a single base. The immunoSEQ Assay, a bias-controlled multiplex PCR, was used to amplify TCRbeta CDR3 regions from genomic DNA. As for how the authors treated the data: The number of nucleated cells in each sample was estimated by amplification of reference gene primers within the assay. To quantify the absolute abundance of each unique TCRbeta CDR3 rearrangement, sequence reads were collapsed and filtered. Productive Simpson clonality was computed per sample as the square root of Simpson's diversity index over productive rearrangements. TCRdb's version of the immuneACCESS table is confined to in-frame rearrangements and falls short of the full clone set. An unresolved V gene accounts for under half of the shortfall where checked; the remainder is of unknown origin. The V and J calls and clone size are taken from that table; D and trimming were inferred from the DNA. In this sample the table shows 85,000 to 130,000 clones, approximately 87% of which occur a single time. The ten largest make up about 15% of the sample.

Collaborating institutions collected whole blood in K2EDTA tubes following their own protocols. For TCRbeta analysis, collaborators shipped samples in one of three forms: frozen whole blood, isolated PBMCs, or DNA extracted from either of those sample types. This sequence uses TRBV9 and TRBJ2-7; TRBD1 agrees with 7 junctional bases. The material sequenced was peripheral blood. The sequence came from a man in his fifties with acute or convalescent COVID-19. CDR3 protein: CASSVETGPSYEQYF. DNA sequence: TGTGCCAGCAGCGTAGAGACAGGGCCCTCCTACGAGCAGTACTTC.